The 13 T cell receptor beta chains below were found in one sample sequenced in a study of shared clonotypes between healthy human individuals. Repertoires were generated with immunoSEQ multiplex PCR, while TCRdb's copy carries only in-frame clones and drops some. Among 2 million to 2.5 million clones listed, 90% to 95% were seen once. Sequences were obtained from naive CD4+ T cells sorted from blood. Subset noted: CD45RA+ positively selected. Source of these receptors: a man aged 18 to 35 in good health.

The V call is TRBV2, the J call TRBJ1-1; 9 bases match TRBD1. Unmatched junction bases numbered 4, after V lost 5 bases and J lost 0 bases. Looked up from germline, CDR1 is SNHLY and CDR2 is FYNNEI. The CDR3 is 15 amino acids. The CDR3 loop reads CASSLQGAMNTEAFF. The CDR3 DNA is TGTGCCAGCAGTTTACAGGGGGCTATGAACACTGAAGCTTTCTTT.

This sequence joins TRBV6-5 and TRBJ1-5; D ambiguous. Germline V gene lookup returns CDR1 MNHEY and CDR2 SVGAGI. V lost 8 bases and J 2 bases, leaving 16 bases between the germline ends. The CDR3 extends over 15 amino acids. CDR3 in DNA: TGTGCCAGCGCGACGGGAGGGAAGGGCAATCAGCCCCAGCATTTT. It is translated as CASATGGKGNQPQHF.

This chain uses TRBV7-2 with TRBJ2-5, with 9 nucleotides matching TRBD2. V gave up 5 bases and J gave up 5 bases; unmatched junction bases: 9. The CDR3 consists of 15 residues. Germline lookup yields CDR1 SGHTA and CDR2 FQGNSA. CDR3 DNA: TGTGCCAGCAGCCTCAGCGGGGGGCCTACGGAGACCCAGTACTTC. This translates into CASSLSGGPTETQYF.

The chain employs TRBV5-4 and TRBJ2-4; D ambiguous. Trimming removed 0 bases from V and 1 base from J, with 11 bases in between. Germline loops: CDR1 SGHNT, CDR2 YYREEE (reference sequence). The CDR3 consists of 16 residues. The CDR3 protein is CASSLAGISAKNIQYF. CDR3 nucleotides: TGTGCCAGCAGCTTGGCTGGGATTTCGGCCAAAAACATTCAGTACTTC.

J is TRBJ1-2 and V is TRBV10-2, with 10 bases that match TRBD1. The CDR3 extends over 12 amino acids. Germline loops: CDR1 WSHSY, CDR2 SAAADI. The junction had 4 bases not matched to a gene; V was cut back by 7 bases and J by 8 bases. The CDR3 spells CASTDRGVGYTF. The CDR3 nucleotides read TGCGCCAGCACGGACAGGGGGGTCGGCTACACCTTC.

This clone was detected once. The same CDR3 is also encoded by other DNA sequences in this sample. The genes are TRBV18 and TRBJ2-7; D call uncertain. Trimming left V 3 bases short and J 1 base short, with 4 bases between. The length of the CDR3 is 12 residues. Germline CDR1 reads KGHSH; CDR2 reads LQKENI. The CDR3 loop is CASSPASYEQYF. The CDR3 DNA follows: TGTGCCAGCTCACCGGCTTCCTACGAGCAGTACTTC.

J is TRBJ2-7 and V is TRBV7-2; tentative D call: TRBD1 (6 bases). The length of the CDR3 is 12 residues. Deletions cut 4 bases from V and 9 bases from J, with 13 bases between. From germline, CDR1 is SGHTA and CDR2 FQGNSA. CDR3 in amino acids: CASSSDRLAQYF. In DNA, the CDR3 is TGTGCCAGCAGCTCCGACAGGTTGGCGCAGTACTTC.

This chain joins TRBV5-1 and TRBJ1-2; 8 bases are a match to TRBD1. This CDR3 contains 14 residues. Per germline, CDR1 SGHRS and CDR2 YFSETQ. V was pared by 4 bases and J by 6 bases, with 8 bases of the junction left unmatched. The CDR3 sequence: CASSTGQGADGYTF. The CDR3 nucleotides read TGCGCCAGCAGCACTGGACAGGGAGCGGATGGCTACACCTTC.

This clone appeared a single time. The chain couples TRBV18 to TRBJ2-5; 7 bases are shared with TRBD1. Germline CDR1 and CDR2: KGHSH and LQKENI. V lost 1 base and J lost 1; bases outside the gene matches: 6. The length of the CDR3 is 16 residues. CDR3 DNA: TGTGCCAGCTCACCACTGGGGACAGACCGCCAAGAGACCCAGTACTTC. It specifies CASSPLGTDRQETQYF.

This chain joins TRBV5-1 and TRBJ2-7; 8 bases agree with TRBD1. CDR3 length equals 14 residues. The germline gives CDR1 SGHRS, CDR2 YFSETQ. Germline trimming cut 4 bases from V and 2 bases from J; bases unmatched to any gene: 5. The CDR3 protein is CASSHRDRTYEQYF. The CDR3 DNA follows: TGCGCCAGCAGCCACCGGGACAGGACCTACGAGCAGTACTTC.

This rearrangement joins TRBV19 to TRBJ2-3, with TRBD1 matching 7 bases. Germline-derived CDR1 and CDR2 are LNHDA and SQIVND (reference sequence). V was clipped by 1 base and J by 0 bases; unmatched bases: 4. This CDR3 spans 16 amino acids. CDR3 nucleotide sequence: TGTGCCAGTAGTATAGGACAGGGAACTAGCACAGATACGCAGTATTTT. Residues: CASSIGQGTSTDTQYF.

The chain links TRBV27 to TRBJ2-3; TRBD2 agrees at 8 bases. V was pared by 2 bases and J by 5 bases, with 6 bases of the junction left unmatched. CDR3 length: 15 amino acids. Germline V gene data show CDR1 as MNHEY and CDR2 as SMNVEV (reference sequence). The CDR3 protein is CASSLARGGRDTQYF. Written as DNA, the CDR3 is TGTGCCAGCAGTTTAGCCCGGGGGGGCCGAGATACGCAGTATTTT.

About this clone: The sample holds other DNA sequences that translate to the same CDR3. The V gene is TRBV19, the J gene TRBJ1-5, with TRBD1 identical over 7 bases. Germline assignment: CDR1 LNHDA and CDR2 SQIVND (reference sequence). V lost 4 bases and J lost 7; bases outside the gene matches: 7. The CDR3 is 14 amino acids. The CDR3 DNA reads TGTGCCAGTAGTACGACAGGGAATAACCAGCCCCAGCATTTT. Its protein product is CASSTTGNNQPQHF.